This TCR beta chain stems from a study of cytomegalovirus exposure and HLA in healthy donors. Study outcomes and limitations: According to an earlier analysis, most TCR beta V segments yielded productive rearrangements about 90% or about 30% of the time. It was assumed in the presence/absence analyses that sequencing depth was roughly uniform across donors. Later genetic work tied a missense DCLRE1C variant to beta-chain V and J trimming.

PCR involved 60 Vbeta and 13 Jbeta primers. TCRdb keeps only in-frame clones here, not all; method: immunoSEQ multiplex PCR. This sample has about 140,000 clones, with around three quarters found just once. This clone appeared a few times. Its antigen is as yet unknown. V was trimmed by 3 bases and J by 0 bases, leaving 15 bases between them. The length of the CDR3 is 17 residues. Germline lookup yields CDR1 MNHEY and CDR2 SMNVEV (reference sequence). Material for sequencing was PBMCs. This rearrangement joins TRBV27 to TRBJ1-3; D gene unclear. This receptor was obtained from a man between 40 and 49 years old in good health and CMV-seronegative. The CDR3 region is CASSLGGVVLSGNTIYF. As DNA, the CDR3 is TGTGCCAGCAGTTTGGGAGGCGTTGTCCTCTCTGGAAACACCATATATTTT.